Here is one TCR beta chain with its context. Extraction and reverse transcription of RNA yielded cDNA as the sequencing template. The data were produced by immunoSEQ multiplex PCR, yet TCRdb's version contains in-frame clones alone and is incomplete. This sample yields some 15,000 clones, of which about 61% are seen a single time; over 9% belongs to the top ten. The source of the sample is a study of CD8+ T cells in alopecia areata. Peripheral blood and lesional scalp punch biopsies came from alopecia areata patients. The clonotype comes from a human donor with alopecia areata. Sequenced material: skin.

The CDR3 loop is CASSSDFRIQYF. Here the CDR3 DNA reads TGTGCCAGCAGTTCCGACTTCCGTATCCAGTACTTC. This chain links TRBV27 with TRBJ2-5, with unresolved D. This CDR3 is 12 amino acids long. Trimming left V 4 bases short and J 10 bases short, with 13 bases between. CDR1 MNHEY and CDR2 SMNVEV come from the germline V gene (reference sequence).